Reported below is one TCR beta chain. This sample is drawn from a study of blood T cell repertoires in COVID-19. Study summary: Acute-phase and convalescent COVID-19 samples originated in the United States, Italy and Spain.

Individuals aged roughly 18 to 95 years were recruited from about two dozen US areas. Allocation to cohorts depended on clinical history reported by the participants. Recovered participants had two consecutive negative NP/OP PCR tests, healthcare professional clearance, or symptom resolution. Germline CDR1 and CDR2: SGDLS and YYNGEE. The J segment lost 0 bases and the V segment lost 3 bases, leaving 4 bases of the junction unmatched. This CDR3 has 15 residues. This table comes from immunoSEQ multiplex PCR, and its TCRdb copy is limited to in-frame clones, with some not included. Found here are about 260,000 clones, 86% of them singletons; the top ten hold over 2%.

The receptor was derived from a woman aged 50 to 60 who had recovered from COVID-19. The chain joins TRBV9 to TRBJ1-1; TRBD1 matches at 8 bases. Sequenced input: PBMCs or T cells enriched from blood (not recorded which). CDR3 loop: CASSAGQGLNTEAFF. The CDR3 nucleotides read TGTGCCAGCAGCGCAGGACAGGGTCTGAACACTGAAGCTTTCTTT.